One sample yielded the 15 T cell receptor beta chains listed below, sequenced in a study of T cell changes during pregnancy in multiple sclerosis. TCRdb's copy holds only in-frame clones and misses some; the assay was immunoSEQ multiplex PCR. The sample lists over 100,000 clones; 92% were seen once. The sample in question was peripheral blood, obtained in the third trimester of pregnancy. The origin of the receptors is a female donor with multiple sclerosis, enrolled in a pregnancy study.

The chain couples TRBV10-2 to TRBJ2-7; perhaps TRBD2 as D (5 bases). V gave up 0 bases and J gave up 7 bases, with 10 bases separating them. The germline V gene encodes CDR1 WSHSY and CDR2 SAAADI. This CDR3 has 13 amino acids. The CDR3 here is CASSESSPGEQYF. CDR3 DNA sequence: TGCGCCAGCAGTGAGTCGAGCCCGGGGGAGCAGTACTTC.

The genes are TRBV18 and TRBJ2-3; 14 nucleotides match TRBD2. J lost 5 bases, V lost 3 bases, and 4 bases had no gene match. This CDR3 spans 16 amino acids. Germline CDR1 KGHSH, CDR2 LQKENI. CDR3 sequence reads: CASSPWTSGGQDTQYF. In nucleotides, the CDR3 is TGTGCCAGCTCACCGTGGACTAGCGGGGGGCAAGATACGCAGTATTTT.

The J gene is TRBJ2-2, the V gene TRBV10-3, with 9 positions matching TRBD1. V dropped 6 bases and J dropped 6; count of bases not matched to a gene: 20. The length of the CDR3 is 19 residues. The germline V gene has CDR1 ENHRY and CDR2 SYGVKD. CDR3 in DNA: TGTGCCATCAGACCCGTAGAAGCCCGGGACAGGGAATTTGCCGGGGAGCTGTTTTTT. Translation gives CAIRPVEARDREFAGELFF.

This chain links TRBV6-5 with TRBJ1-1; D is unclear. V dropped 2 bases and J dropped 1 base, with 8 bases sitting between them. The length of the CDR3 is 14 residues. Germline loops: CDR1 MNHEY, CDR2 SVGAGI. CDR3 loop: CASSYAASNTEAFF. For the CDR3, the DNA is TGTGCCAGCAGTTACGCGGCTTCGAACACTGAAGCTTTCTTT.

The genes are TRBV25-1 and TRBJ2-1, with 10 bases aligning to TRBD2. This CDR3 comprises 16 residues. Germline values: CDR1 MGHDK, CDR2 SYGVNS. V trimming: 3 bases; J trimming: 4 bases; junction bases outside the gene matches: 6. The CDR3 DNA is TGTGCCAGCAGTGAGAGGACTAGCGGCCTGTACAATGAGCAGTTCTTC. This translates into CASSERTSGLYNEQFF.

On this clone itself: A junction boundary mismatches the germline segment, possibly from a read error. The V call is TRBV6-5, the J call TRBJ2-5; 11 bases are shared with TRBD1. There are 15 residues in the CDR3. Germline-derived CDR1 and CDR2 are MNHEY and SVGAGI. CDR3 in DNA: TGTGCCACCAGTCTCGGGACAGGGGGGCAAGAGACCCAGTACTTC. Translating gives CATSLGTGGQETQYF.

There are a few counts of this clone. This chain joins TRBV19 and TRBJ1-5; 9 nucleotides agree with TRBD1. The CDR3 totals 17 residues. Germline loops: CDR1 LNHDA, CDR2 SQIVND (reference sequence). V shed 5 bases and J 4 bases; nucleotides not matched to a gene: 12. The CDR3 DNA reads TGTGCCAGTAGTGTCGGTATCGGGACAGGGCCTAATCAGCCCCAGCATTTT. It translates to CASSVGIGTGPNQPQHF. Drawing the rest from reference TRBV19 and TRBJ1-5, the complete variable domain is DGGITQSPKYLFRKEGQNVTLSCEQNLNHDAMYWYRQDPGQGLRLIYYSQIVNDFQKGDIAEGYSVSREKKESFPLTVTSAQKNPTAFYLCASSVGIGTGPNQPQHFGDGTRLSIL.

This chain links TRBV7-9 with TRBJ1-2, with 7 bases matching TRBD1. Germline lookup yields CDR1 SEHNR and CDR2 FQNEAQ (reference sequence). The V segment lost 5 bases and the J segment 7 bases; nucleotides outside the gene matches: 4. The CDR3 runs 12 residues. The CDR3 loop reads CASSHDRAGYTF. CDR3 bases: TGTGCCAGCAGCCACGACAGGGCTGGCTACACCTTC.

This chain connects TRBV5-4 to TRBJ1-2; D remains ambiguous. The CDR3 spans 14 residues. Germline V gene lookup returns CDR1 SGHNT and CDR2 YYREEE (reference sequence). With 0 bases removed from V and 0 bases from J, the gap between germline ends came to 6 bases. The CDR3 region is CASSLDGANYGYTF. Here the CDR3 DNA reads TGTGCCAGCAGCTTGGATGGAGCTAACTATGGCTACACCTTC.

J is TRBJ1-1 and V is TRBV28; TRBD1 agrees at 7 bases. The CDR3 contains 15 residues. The V and J ends lost 6 bases and 5 bases, in that order; junction bases with no gene match: 12. Germline CDR1 reads MDHEN; CDR2 reads SYDVKM. For the CDR3, the DNA is TGTGCCAGCAGGCCAGGGGGAAGTGGGGGGACTGAAGCTTTCTTT. It translates to CASRPGGSGGTEAFF.

The CDR3 region is CASSLTNRGNEQFF. The CDR3 DNA reads as TGTGCCAGCAGCCTTACTAACAGGGGGAATGAGCAGTTCTTC. This chain joins TRBV7-8 and TRBJ2-1, with 8 bases fitting TRBD1. The CDR3 spans 14 residues. Trimming removed 5 bases from V and 7 bases from J; junction bases left unmatched: 7. Per germline, CDR1 SGHVS and CDR2 FQNEAQ.

CDR3 sequence reads: CASSGGSYYEQYF. In DNA, the CDR3 is TGTGCCAGCAGTGGCGGGTCTTACTACGAGCAGTACTTC. The J gene is TRBJ2-7, the V gene TRBV25-1; D is possibly TRBD2 (5 bases). This CDR3 region has 13 residues. Trimming cost V 4 bases and J 3 bases, with 10 bases left between them. CDR1 is MGHDK and CDR2 is SYGVNS in the germline V gene.

V and J are TRBV5-1 and TRBJ1-1; tentative D call: TRBD1 (6 bases). CDR1 and CDR2 from the germline V gene are SGHRS and YFSETQ. Trimming left V 0 bases short and J 2 bases short, with 11 bases between. This CDR3 has 15 amino acids. CDR3 region: CASSLDRVTNTEAFF. CDR3 bases: TGCGCCAGCAGCTTGGACAGGGTGACTAACACTGAAGCTTTCTTT.

This clone was found once. V is TRBV5-5 and J is TRBJ2-5; D remains ambiguous. The CDR3 is 14 amino acids. Per germline, CDR1 SGHKS and CDR2 YYEKEE (reference sequence). Trimming took 0 bases from V and 1 from J, leaving 7 bases between them. The CDR3 coding sequence is TGTGCCAGCAGCTTGGCCCCAGGCCAAGAGACCCAGTACTTC. Encoded protein: CASSLAPGQETQYF.

This chain uses TRBV28 with TRBJ2-1; D might be TRBD1 (7 bases). Per germline, CDR1 MDHEN and CDR2 SYDVKM. V shed 4 bases and J shed 5 bases, with 15 bases lying between them. CDR3 length: 15 residues. DNA for the CDR3: TGTGCCAGCAGTTATCTCAGGGGGAGGAACAATGAGCAGTTCTTC. This gives the protein CASSYLRGRNNEQFF.